This record covers a single T cell receptor (beta chain). Antigen: not known. Profiling relied on immunoSEQ multiplex PCR, and the TCRdb table lists in-frame clones only, not all of them. The sample has about 73,000 clones; roughly 92% are singletons. This entry is derived from a study of human versus mouse CDR3 diversity and MHC coevolution. General observations from the study: The lowest clonal inequality scores came from most of the three human donors. Human T cells underwent selection on a handful of different MHC II alleles.

The V gene end was trimmed by 4 bases and the J gene end by 5 bases; junction bases not matched to a gene: 5. CDR3 length: 15 residues. Germline loops: CDR1 SGHRS, CDR2 YFSETQ. This sequence was found in a person between 25 and 75 years old in good health. The J gene is TRBJ2-1, the V gene TRBV5-1; 11 bases are a match to TRBD2. Sequencing was done on a sample of naive CD4+ T cells from blood. The subset was: CD45RO-negative CD62L-positive naive CD4 T cells. CDR3 DNA: TGCGCCAGCAGCCACTTAGCGGGAGGGAACAATGAGCAGTTCTTC. Protein sequence: CASSHLAGGNNEQFF.